The clone carrying this T cell receptor beta chain has a count of ten or more. Its antigen is unknown. This sample was included in a study of CD8 T cells in ankylosing spondylitis. Study outcomes and limitations: Certain motif variants had earlier been reported in reactive arthritis synovial fluid and blood.

V was clipped by 1 base and J by 1 base, with 2 bases between them. This CDR3 comprises 13 residues. Germline assignment: CDR1 SEHNR and CDR2 FQNEAQ (reference sequence). Using its own MiXCR run on the 5' RACE reads, TCRdb lists one record per CDR3 protein. The sample consists of about 140,000 distinct CDR3 sequences, around 32% of them appearing once. The receptor was derived from a male donor with ankylosing spondylitis. V usage is TRBV7-9 and J usage is TRBJ2-1; no definite D call. The sequenced sample was synovial fluid, either unsorted or a sorted T cell fraction (not recorded which). CDR3 protein: CASSLGSYNEQFF. Here the CDR3 DNA reads TGTGCCAGCAGCTTAGGGTCCTACAATGAGCAGTTCTTC.